The T cell receptor beta chain described here comes from a study of blood T cell repertoires in COVID-19. About the study: Both acute and convalescent COVID-19 samples were obtained from the United States, Italy and Spain. T cells, B-cell-depleted T cells, or PBMCs provided the cDNA or gDNA that served as material.

Authors' analysis steps: Reference gene primer amplification in the assay estimated nucleated cell counts. Sequencing was performed with immunoSEQ multiplex PCR; in TCRdb, only in-frame clones are kept and a portion is missing. D and trimming were read from the DNA, whereas the V and J calls and clone size are those reported in that table. The sample carries about 78,000 clones, around 90% recorded once. Germline trimming cut 4 bases from V and 2 bases from J; bases unmatched to any gene: 8. The CDR3 consists of 15 residues. Germline CDR1 reads SGHRS; CDR2 reads YFSETQ. The TCR originated in a woman aged 80 or over with active or convalescent COVID-19. The chain has TRBV5-1 and TRBJ2-5, with 7 bases lining up with TRBD2. Sequencing used peripheral blood. CDR3 DNA sequence: TGCGCCAGCAGCCTTCGAGGAGCGGGACAAGAGACCCAGTACTTC. Translation: CASSLRGAGQETQYF.